This entry describes one T cell receptor (beta chain). The antigen remains undetermined. Sequence at one end of the junction differs from germline and may be a read error. As for time point: baseline pretreatment blood. As for treatment: 15 Gy SBRT to primary tumor, nephrectomy 4 weeks later. Serial blood draws occurred at baseline and 2 and 4 weeks post-SBRT. The table came from immunoSEQ multiplex PCR; TCRdb's copy has only in-frame clones and leaves some out. The sample records 130,000 to 150,000 clones, about 88% being singletons. These data belong to a study of radiation and T cells in renal cell carcinoma. Study findings and constraints: No pretreatment tumor biopsies were available for baseline clonotypes.

Germline values: CDR1 SQVTM, CDR2 ANQGSEA. CDR3 size: 12 residues. The starting material was blood, obtained from a patient whose treatment included radiotherapy and nephrectomy. The genes are TRBV29-1 and TRBJ1-2; 9 bases align to TRBD1. The sequence was collected from a woman in her sixties or seventies with renal cell carcinoma. The CDR3 spells CSAGTGIYRYTF. The CDR3 bases are TGCAGCGCAGGGACAGGGATCTATCGCTACACCTTC.